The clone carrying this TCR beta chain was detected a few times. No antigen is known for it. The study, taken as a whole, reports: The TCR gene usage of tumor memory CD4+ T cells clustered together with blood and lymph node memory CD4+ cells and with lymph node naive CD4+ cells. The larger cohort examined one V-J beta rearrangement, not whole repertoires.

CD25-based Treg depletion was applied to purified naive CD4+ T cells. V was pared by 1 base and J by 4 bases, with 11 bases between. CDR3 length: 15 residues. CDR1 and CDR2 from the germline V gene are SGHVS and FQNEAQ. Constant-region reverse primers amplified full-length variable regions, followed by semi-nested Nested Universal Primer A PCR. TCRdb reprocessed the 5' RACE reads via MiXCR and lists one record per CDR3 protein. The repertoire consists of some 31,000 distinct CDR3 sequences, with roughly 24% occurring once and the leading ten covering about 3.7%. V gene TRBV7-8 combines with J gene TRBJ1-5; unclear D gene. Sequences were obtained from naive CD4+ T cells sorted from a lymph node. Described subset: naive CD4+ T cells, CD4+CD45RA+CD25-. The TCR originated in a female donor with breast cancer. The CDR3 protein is CASSLVGVDNQPQHF. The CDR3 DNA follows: TGTGCCAGCAGCTTAGTTGGGGTTGATAATCAGCCCCAGCATTTT.